These 17 T cell receptor beta chains originate from one sample sequenced in a study of cytomegalovirus exposure and HLA in healthy donors. The PCR used 60 Vbeta and 13 Jbeta primers. Some clones are missing from TCRdb's copy, which holds only in-frame ones; the method was immunoSEQ multiplex PCR. Of fewer than 40,000 clones in the sample, over 60% were seen once. Source material: PBMCs. These receptors all stem from a man between 40 and 49 years old in good health and CMV-seropositive.

This rearrangement joins TRBV27 to TRBJ1-4, with 7 nucleotides matching TRBD1. Germline values: CDR1 MNHEY, CDR2 SMNVEV (reference sequence). After removal of 5 bases from V and 2 bases from J, the junction contained 8 bases not matched to a gene. CDR3 length: 16 residues. CDR3 in DNA: TGTGCCAGCAGTCTTTACCCGACAGGGACTAATGAAAAACTGTTTTTT. Translated: CASSLYPTGTNEKLFF. The variable domain in full, completed from reference TRBV27 and TRBJ1-4, reads EAQVTQNPRYLITVTGKKLTVTCSQNMNHEYMSWYRQDPGLGLRQIYYSMNVEVTDKGDVPEGYKVSRKEKRNFPLILESPSPNQTSLYFCASSLYPTGTNEKLFFGSGTQLSVL.

The chain carries TRBV30 and TRBJ1-3; perhaps TRBD1 as D (5 bases). CDR1 and CDR2 from the germline V gene are GTSNPN and SVGIG (reference sequence). This CDR3 has 13 amino acids. Trimming stripped 0 bases from V and 3 bases from J, with 6 bases between. The CDR3 bases are TGTGCCTGGAGTGTTGGACATGGAAACACCATATATTTT. It is translated as CAWSVGHGNTIYF.

The chain links TRBV7-2 to TRBJ2-1, with D possibly matching TRBD2 (5 bases). The CDR3 length is 14 residues. Germline CDR1 SGHTA, CDR2 FQGNSA. Trimming pared 5 bases from V and 1 base from J, leaving 9 bases between. CDR3 coding DNA: TGTGCCAGCAGCCTTAGCGTTTCCTACAATGAGCAGTTCTTC. Its translation is CASSLSVSYNEQFF.

The V and J genes are TRBV11-2 and TRBJ2-3; 9 bases line up with TRBD2. Trimming cost V 6 bases and J 5 bases; bases outside gene matches: 9. The CDR3 consists of 15 residues. Germline CDR1 reads SGHAT; CDR2 reads FQNNGV. CDR3 region: CASRQAGGAGDTQYF. The DNA for the CDR3 is TGTGCCAGCAGACAGGCGGGGGGGGCCGGAGATACGCAGTATTTT.

V usage is TRBV11-1 and J usage is TRBJ2-1; TRBD2 aligns across 8 bases. The CDR3 contains 16 residues. The ends lost 2 bases at V and 7 bases at J; junction bases unmatched: 10. CDR1 and CDR2 from the germline V gene are SGHAT and FQDESV (reference sequence). Written as DNA, the CDR3 is TGTGCCAGCAGCTTAAGGACGCCGGGGGGGGCTAATGAGCAGTTCTTC. Amino acids: CASSLRTPGGANEQFF.

This clone appeared a few times. V gene TRBV19 combines with J gene TRBJ2-7; the match to TRBD1 covers 7 bases. The CDR3 covers 17 residues. Germline loops: CDR1 LNHDA, CDR2 SQIVND (reference sequence). With V trimmed by 6 bases and J by 2 bases, 16 bases remained unmatched. This chain's CDR3 is CASSPGAVGTAPYEQYF. CDR3 DNA: TGTGCCAGTAGCCCCGGGGCTGTCGGGACAGCCCCCTACGAGCAGTACTTC.

The chain combines TRBV7-9 with TRBJ1-3, with D unclear. The length of the CDR3 is 13 residues. V was shortened by 2 bases and J by 2 bases, with 4 bases between the two germline ends. The germline gives CDR1 SEHNR, CDR2 FQNEAQ (reference sequence). The CDR3 bases are TGTGCCAGCAGCTTATTCGCTGGAAACACCATATATTTT. This sequence encodes CASSLFAGNTIYF.

This clone was counted between two and nine times. The rearrangement joins TRBV7-9 to TRBJ2-5, with unresolved D. The DNA end is more similar to TRBJ2-7, so the J call may be wrong. This CDR3 region has 15 residues. The germline gives CDR1 SEHNR, CDR2 FQNEAQ (reference sequence). As DNA, the CDR3 is TGTGCCAGCAGCTTACTATACCCAAACCCCTACGAGCAGTACTTC. The encoded protein is CASSLLYPNPYEQYF.

This clone has only a few counts. The V call is TRBV28, the J call TRBJ2-1; TRBD2 matches 10 bases. The germline gives CDR1 MDHEN, CDR2 SYDVKM. V gave up 2 bases and J gave up 8 bases; unmatched junction bases: 9. The CDR3 totals 16 residues. As DNA, the CDR3 is TGTGCCAGCAGTTTAGCGGGGCTAGCGGGGGTTTATGAGCAGTTCTTC. It specifies CASSLAGLAGVYEQFF.

This clone is a singleton in its sample. The genes are TRBV4-2 and TRBJ2-3; TRBD2 aligns across 9 bases. V gave up 4 bases and J gave up 0 bases; unmatched junction bases: 2. Germline-derived CDR1 and CDR2 are LGHNA and YNFKEQ. CDR3 length: 15 amino acids. CDR3 residues: CASSLSGGSTDTQYF. CDR3 bases: TGTGCCAGCAGCCTTAGCGGGGGTAGCACAGATACGCAGTATTTT.

This clone appeared a few times. The rearrangement links TRBV6-5 to TRBJ2-5; 9 bases are a match to TRBD1. The ends lost 2 bases at V and 11 bases at J; junction bases unmatched: 6. The CDR3 is 13 amino acids. In germline, CDR1 is MNHEY, CDR2 SVGAGI. The CDR3 loop is CASSYAGQGVQYF. In DNA form, the CDR3 reads TGTGCCAGCAGTTACGCGGGACAGGGTGTACAGTACTTC.

The chain joins TRBV15 to TRBJ2-3; TRBD2 agrees at 12 bases. The CDR3 runs 16 residues. J lost 5 bases, V lost 0 bases, and 3 bases had no gene match. CDR1 is LNHNV, CDR2 YYDKDF, per germline (reference sequence). The CDR3 is CATSRDLAGGVDTQYF. The CDR3 DNA reads as TGTGCCACCAGCAGAGATCTAGCGGGGGGGGTAGATACGCAGTATTTT.

The chain uses TRBV7-9 and TRBJ2-1, with 10 bases identical to TRBD2. Germline CDR1 SEHNR, CDR2 FQNEAQ (reference sequence). Germline trimming cut 3 bases from V and 0 bases from J; bases unmatched to any gene: 2. The CDR3 sequence is 16 residues long. The CDR3 loop is CASSFSGGFSYNEQFF. In DNA, the CDR3 is TGTGCCAGCAGCTTTAGCGGGGGGTTCTCCTACAATGAGCAGTTCTTC.

The chain combines TRBV4-1 with TRBJ2-7, with a weak D call TRBD1 (6 bases). CDR1 MGHRA and CDR2 YSYEKL come from the germline V gene. Deletions cut 0 bases from V and 1 base from J, with 16 bases between. The length of the CDR3 is 17 residues. For the CDR3, the DNA is TGCGCCAGCAGCCAAGATTTGCCCGGACAGTATTCCTACGAGCAGTACTTC. Protein product: CASSQDLPGQYSYEQYF.

The J gene is TRBJ2-6, the V gene TRBV7-3, with a tentative D call TRBD1 (5 bases). The CDR3 spans 13 residues. The germline V and J ends were trimmed by 5 bases and 10 bases, with 12 bases remaining between them. Germline CDR1 SGHTA, CDR2 FQGTGA. The CDR3 nucleotides are TGTGCCAGCAGCCAAACAGGCCCTAACGTCCTGACTTTC. Translating it yields CASSQTGPNVLTF. Full variable domain (missing parts from reference TRBV7-3 and TRBJ2-6): GAGVSQTPSNKVTEKGKYVELRCDPISGHTALYWYRQSLGQGPEFLIYFQGTGAADDSGLPNDRFFAVRPEGSVSTLKIQRTERGDSAVYLCASSQTGPNVLTFGAGSRLTVL.

The chain combines TRBV5-1 with TRBJ2-7; 9 bases agree with TRBD1. The germline V gene has CDR1 SGHRS and CDR2 YFSETQ. The V gene end was trimmed by 0 bases and the J gene end by 9 bases; junction bases not matched to a gene: 16. CDR3 length: 17 residues. The chain's CDR3 is CASSLEPTGQGIYGQYF. In DNA form, the CDR3 reads TGCGCCAGCAGCTTGGAACCTACGGGACAGGGCATCTATGGGCAGTACTTC.

This chain joins TRBV5-1 and TRBJ1-4; 8 positions agree with TRBD1. The CDR3 covers 14 residues. Per the germline V gene, CDR1 is SGHRS and CDR2 is YFSETQ. Unmatched junction bases numbered 7, after V lost 4 bases and J lost 8 bases. For the CDR3, the DNA is TGCGCCAGCAGCCGATCGGACAGGGTCGAAAAACTGTTTTTT. This encodes CASSRSDRVEKLFF.